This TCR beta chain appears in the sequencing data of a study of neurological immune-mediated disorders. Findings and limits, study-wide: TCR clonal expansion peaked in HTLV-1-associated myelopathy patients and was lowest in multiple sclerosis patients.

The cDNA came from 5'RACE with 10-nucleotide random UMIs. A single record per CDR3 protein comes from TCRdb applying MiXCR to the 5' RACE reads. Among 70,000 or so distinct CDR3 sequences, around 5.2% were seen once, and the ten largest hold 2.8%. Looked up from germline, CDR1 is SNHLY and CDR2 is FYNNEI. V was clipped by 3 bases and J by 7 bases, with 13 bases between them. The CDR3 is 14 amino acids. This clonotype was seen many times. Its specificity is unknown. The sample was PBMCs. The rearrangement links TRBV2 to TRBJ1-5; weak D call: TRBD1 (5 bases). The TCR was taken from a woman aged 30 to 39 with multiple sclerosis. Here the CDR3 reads CASSDGQGGQPQHF. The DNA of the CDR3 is TGTGCCAGCAGTGATGGTCAGGGCGGCCAGCCCCAGCATTTT.